Listed below are T cell receptor beta chains from one sample, sequenced in a study of early T cells in non-severe SARS-CoV-2 infection. TCRdb reprocessed the 5' RACE reads via MiXCR and lists one record per CDR3 protein. The sample yields about 82,000 distinct CDR3 sequences, 13% seen once. Sequenced input: whole blood. These receptors were collected from an adult who was a healthcare worker with PCR-confirmed SARS-CoV-2 infection or an uninfected control (not recorded which). The CDR3 runs from the conserved cysteine through the conserved F or W. Fields, in order: V gene, D gene, clone size, J gene, CDR3 protein, CDR3 DNA. The D gene is left open where the match is weak. Some rows mark clone size as missing; the rest say once, few, many or name a class of expanded clone.

v_call: TRBV24-1; d_call: -; clone_size: few; j_call: TRBJ2-1; cdr3_aa: CATSDFVTYNEQFF; cdr3_nt: TGTGCCACCAGTGACTTCGTTACTTACAATGAGCAGTTCTTC
v_call: TRBV6-2/TRBV6-3; d_call: TRBD2; clone_size: -; j_call: TRBJ2-7; cdr3_aa: CASLTSGSVGEQVRWSYEQYF; cdr3_nt: TGTGCCAGCCTGACTAGCGGGAGCGTCGGGGAGCAAGTCAGGTGGTCCTACGAGCAGTACTTC
v_call: TRBV3-1; d_call: -; clone_size: -; j_call: TRBJ1-1; cdr3_aa: CASSQDPDRRVFF; cdr3_nt: TGTGCCAGCAGCCAAGACCCCGACAGGAGAGTTTTCTTT
v_call: TRBV6-5; d_call: TRBD1; clone_size: once; j_call: TRBJ1-1; cdr3_aa: CASSWTGQNTEAFF; cdr3_nt: TGTGCCAGCAGTTGGACAGGGCAGAACACTGAAGCTTTCTTT
v_call: TRBV3-1; d_call: TRBD2; clone_size: many; j_call: TRBJ2-3; cdr3_aa: CASSQLGSGLAADTQYF; cdr3_nt: TGTGCCAGCAGCCAACTAGGGTCCGGACTAGCGGCAGATACGCAGTATTTT
v_call: TRBV29-1; d_call: -; clone_size: -; j_call: TRBJ2-7; cdr3_aa: CSVGPGNYEQYF; cdr3_nt: TGCAGCGTGGGTCCGGGAAACTACGAGCAGTACTTC
v_call: TRBV19; d_call: -; clone_size: many; j_call: TRBJ2-3; cdr3_aa: CASSHAGARFSDTQYF; cdr3_nt: TGTGCCAGTAGCCACGCGGGGGCCCGATTCAGCGATACGCAGTATTTT
v_call: TRBV5-1; d_call: TRBD1; clone_size: few; j_call: TRBJ1-1; cdr3_aa: CASRIGTGGSTEAFF; cdr3_nt: TGCGCCAGCAGGATTGGGACAGGAGGTTCCACTGAAGCTTTCTTT
v_call: TRBV7-9; d_call: -; clone_size: -; j_call: TRBJ2-2; cdr3_aa: CASSRLPPGRSYTGELFF; cdr3_nt: TGTGCCAGCAGCCGACTCCCCCCGGGACGAAGTTACACCGGGGAGCTGTTTTTT
v_call: TRBV5-4; d_call: TRBD1; clone_size: many; j_call: TRBJ1-1; cdr3_aa: CASSLDRGRTEAFF; cdr3_nt: TGTGCCAGCAGCTTGGACAGGGGCCGAACTGAAGCTTTCTTT
v_call: TRBV18; d_call: TRBD1; clone_size: -; j_call: TRBJ2-7; cdr3_aa: CVSSLLTGADEQYF; cdr3_nt: TGTGTCAGCTCACTACTGACAGGGGCGGACGAGCAGTACTTC
v_call: TRBV21-1; d_call: -; clone_size: few; j_call: TRBJ2-7; cdr3_aa: CASSTSKDYTSAYEQYF; cdr3_nt: TGTGCCAGCAGCACCAGTAAGGACTATACTTCCGCCTACGAGCAGTACTTC
v_call: TRBV10-1; d_call: -; clone_size: many; j_call: TRBJ2-7; cdr3_aa: CASSAIALGEQYF; cdr3_nt: TGCGCCAGCAGTGCGATAGCCCTAGGGGAGCAGTACTTC
v_call: TRBV4-1; d_call: -; clone_size: few; j_call: TRBJ1-2; cdr3_aa: CASSQEARVGYTF; cdr3_nt: TGCGCCAGCAGCCAAGAAGCCAGGGTCGGCTACACCTTC
v_call: TRBV7-6; d_call: -; clone_size: few; j_call: TRBJ1-3; cdr3_aa: CASSLVQGSGNTIYF; cdr3_nt: TGTGCCAGCAGCTTAGTTCAGGGGTCTGGAAACACCATATATTTT
v_call: TRBV14; d_call: -; clone_size: -; j_call: TRBJ2-2; cdr3_aa: CASSPATLNTGELFF; cdr3_nt: TGTGCCAGCAGCCCTGCTACACTTAACACCGGGGAGCTGTTTTTT
v_call: TRBV3-1; d_call: -; clone_size: -; j_call: TRBJ1-6; cdr3_aa: CASSQDGMVASPLHF; cdr3_nt: TGTGCCAGCAGCCAAGATGGGATGGTAGCCTCACCCCTCCACTTT
v_call: TRBV2; d_call: TRBD1; clone_size: -; j_call: TRBJ1-6; cdr3_aa: CASSFRQGGNSPLHF; cdr3_nt: TGTGCCAGCAGTTTCCGACAGGGAGGTAATTCACCCCTCCACTTT
v_call: TRBV18; d_call: -; clone_size: -; j_call: TRBJ1-2; cdr3_aa: CASSPGDNTNYGYTF; cdr3_nt: TGTGCCAGCTCACCGGGGGACAACACTAACTATGGCTACACCTTC
v_call: TRBV10-3; d_call: -; clone_size: -; j_call: TRBJ1-2; cdr3_aa: CAISPGSRNYGYTF; cdr3_nt: TGTGCCATCAGCCCTGGGAGCCGTAACTATGGCTACACCTTC
v_call: TRBV7-8; d_call: TRBD1; clone_size: -; j_call: TRBJ2-2; cdr3_aa: CASSFRGQGTGELFF; cdr3_nt: TGTGCCAGCAGCTTTAGGGGGCAAGGAACCGGGGAGCTGTTTTTT
v_call: TRBV12-3/TRBV12-4; d_call: TRBD2; clone_size: few; j_call: TRBJ2-1; cdr3_aa: CASSPGGPLFPNNEQFF; cdr3_nt: TGTGCCAGCAGCCCGGGGGGGCCCCTGTTTCCTAACAATGAGCAGTTCTTC
v_call: TRBV10-3; d_call: -; clone_size: few; j_call: TRBJ2-2; cdr3_aa: CAIRGNTGELFF; cdr3_nt: TGTGCCATCAGGGGTAACACCGGGGAGCTGTTTTTT
v_call: TRBV4-1; d_call: -; clone_size: many; j_call: TRBJ1-1; cdr3_aa: CASSQDPRLTEAFF; cdr3_nt: TGCGCCAGCAGCCAAGATCCACGGCTAACTGAAGCTTTCTTT
v_call: TRBV4-2; d_call: TRBD2; clone_size: few; j_call: TRBJ2-1; cdr3_aa: CASSQVAAGGPISNEQFF; cdr3_nt: TGTGCCAGCAGCCAAGTGGCAGCGGGAGGGCCGATAAGCAATGAGCAGTTCTTC
v_call: TRBV28; d_call: -; clone_size: -; j_call: TRBJ2-1; cdr3_aa: CASSPDGYLYNEQFF; cdr3_nt: TGTGCCAGCAGTCCGGACGGATACCTTTACAATGAGCAGTTCTTC
v_call: TRBV20-1; d_call: -; clone_size: -; j_call: TRBJ2-7; cdr3_aa: CSARGRGMGSYEQYF; cdr3_nt: TGCAGTGCTAGAGGTCGGGGGATGGGGTCCTACGAGCAGTACTTC
v_call: TRBV18; d_call: TRBD2; clone_size: once; j_call: TRBJ2-5; cdr3_aa: CASSPPSGAQETQYF; cdr3_nt: TGTGCCAGCTCACCCCCTAGCGGGGCACAAGAGACCCAGTACTTC
v_call: TRBV18; d_call: -; clone_size: -; j_call: TRBJ2-1; cdr3_aa: CASSPSAGYNEQFF; cdr3_nt: TGTGCCAGCTCACCCTCGGCGGGTTACAATGAGCAGTTCTTC
v_call: TRBV24-1; d_call: -; clone_size: -; j_call: TRBJ2-5; cdr3_aa: CATSDPGLTRKETQYF; cdr3_nt: TGTGCCACCAGTGATCCAGGATTAACGCGTAAAGAGACCCAGTACTTC
v_call: TRBV5-6; d_call: TRBD1; clone_size: few; j_call: TRBJ2-4; cdr3_aa: CASSDPTGFGIQYF; cdr3_nt: TGTGCCAGCAGCGATCCGACAGGGTTTGGCATTCAGTACTTC
v_call: TRBV10-2; d_call: -; clone_size: -; j_call: TRBJ2-3; cdr3_aa: CASRADGSTDTQYF; cdr3_nt: TGCGCCAGCAGGGCGGACGGTAGCACAGATACGCAGTATTTT
v_call: TRBV6-6; d_call: -; clone_size: -; j_call: TRBJ2-4; cdr3_aa: CASRERTGTTLAKNIQYF; cdr3_nt: TGTGCCAGCAGGGAACGGACAGGGACTACGTTAGCCAAAAACATTCAGTACTTC
v_call: TRBV5-1; d_call: TRBD1; clone_size: few; j_call: TRBJ2-5; cdr3_aa: CASSTPTGGASETQYF; cdr3_nt: TGCGCCAGCAGCACGCCGACAGGGGGCGCATCGGAGACCCAGTACTTC
v_call: TRBV11-2; d_call: -; clone_size: -; j_call: TRBJ2-4; cdr3_aa: CASSLYRPRKRGQKNIQYF; cdr3_nt: TGTGCCAGCAGTCTATATCGGCCCCGGAAACGGGGGCAAAAAAACATTCAGTACTTC
v_call: TRBV7-7; d_call: -; clone_size: many; j_call: TRBJ2-2; cdr3_aa: CASSFTAGTGELFF; cdr3_nt: TGTGCTAGCAGCTTCACCGCGGGGACCGGGGAGCTGTTTTTT
v_call: TRBV20-1; d_call: TRBD2; clone_size: -; j_call: TRBJ2-1; cdr3_aa: CSARLAGTYNEQFF; cdr3_nt: TGCAGTGCTAGACTAGCGGGAACCTACAATGAGCAGTTCTTC
v_call: TRBV20-1; d_call: TRBD1; clone_size: few; j_call: TRBJ1-1; cdr3_aa: CSARTGGTEAFF; cdr3_nt: TGCAGTGCTCGGACAGGGGGAACTGAAGCTTTCTTT
v_call: TRBV2; d_call: -; clone_size: -; j_call: TRBJ2-1; cdr3_aa: CASSEEGSSYNEQFF; cdr3_nt: TGTGCCAGCAGTGAGGAGGGGAGCTCCTACAATGAGCAGTTCTTC
v_call: TRBV18; d_call: -; clone_size: -; j_call: TRBJ1-1; cdr3_aa: CASSEAVGGAFF; cdr3_nt: TGTGCCAGCTCAGAGGCTGTGGGAGGAGCTTTCTTT
v_call: TRBV20-1; d_call: -; clone_size: many; j_call: TRBJ1-4; cdr3_aa: CSAEQEGVAGTNEKLFF; cdr3_nt: TGCAGTGCTGAACAGGAGGGGGTAGCAGGAACTAATGAAAAACTGTTTTTT
v_call: TRBV7-6; d_call: -; clone_size: -; j_call: TRBJ1-6; cdr3_aa: CASSPLSHLYNSPLHF; cdr3_nt: TGTGCCAGCAGCCCACTATCCCACCTCTATAATTCACCCCTCCACTTT
v_call: TRBV9; d_call: TRBD1; clone_size: many; j_call: TRBJ1-2; cdr3_aa: CASSVTGQGAGYGYTF; cdr3_nt: TGTGCCAGCAGCGTAACCGGACAGGGGGCGGGCTATGGCTACACCTTC
v_call: TRBV28; d_call: -; clone_size: few; j_call: TRBJ2-1; cdr3_aa: CASSPVGGPYNEQFF; cdr3_nt: TGTGCCAGCAGTCCCGTTGGGGGGCCCTACAATGAGCAGTTCTTC
v_call: TRBV4-1; d_call: -; clone_size: -; j_call: TRBJ1-1; cdr3_aa: CASSPAARNTEAFF; cdr3_nt: TGCGCCAGCAGCCCCGCCGCCAGGAACACTGAAGCTTTCTTT
v_call: TRBV20-1; d_call: TRBD2; clone_size: once; j_call: TRBJ2-3; cdr3_aa: CSARGTSSTDTQYF; cdr3_nt: TGCAGTGCTAGAGGGACTAGTAGCACAGATACGCAGTATTTT
v_call: TRBV6-6; d_call: -; clone_size: -; j_call: TRBJ1-3; cdr3_aa: CATQKQGSGNTIYF; cdr3_nt: TGTGCCACCCAAAAGCAAGGCTCTGGAAACACCATATATTTT
v_call: TRBV20-1; d_call: TRBD2; clone_size: -; j_call: TRBJ2-1; cdr3_aa: CSARVAGVSYNEQFF; cdr3_nt: TGCAGTGCTAGAGTAGCGGGGGTCTCCTACAATGAGCAGTTCTTC
v_call: TRBV20-1; d_call: TRBD1; clone_size: -; j_call: TRBJ2-7; cdr3_aa: CSALPGQGYEQYF; cdr3_nt: TGCAGTGCCCTCCCGGGACAGGGCTACGAGCAGTACTTC
v_call: TRBV28; d_call: -; clone_size: -; j_call: TRBJ2-1; cdr3_aa: CASSSPTPSYNEQFF; cdr3_nt: TGTGCCAGCAGCTCCCCGACTCCGTCCTACAATGAGCAGTTCTTC
v_call: TRBV11-3; d_call: -; clone_size: few; j_call: TRBJ1-1; cdr3_aa: CASSPRGENTEAFF; cdr3_nt: TGTGCCAGCAGCCCCCGAGGCGAGAACACTGAAGCTTTCTTT
v_call: TRBV18; d_call: -; clone_size: few; j_call: TRBJ1-1; cdr3_aa: CASSPSSPTEAFF; cdr3_nt: TGTGCCAGCTCACCATCTAGCCCAACTGAAGCTTTCTTT
v_call: TRBV5-1; d_call: TRBD2; clone_size: many; j_call: TRBJ2-1; cdr3_aa: CASSLVPMTSGASYNEQFF; cdr3_nt: TGCGCCAGCAGCTTGGTTCCCATGACTAGCGGGGCCTCCTACAATGAGCAGTTCTTC